A single sample gave rise to the 3 T cell receptor beta chains below, sequenced in a study of blood T cell repertoires in COVID-19. Profiled with immunoSEQ multiplex PCR; TCRdb holds only in-frame clones, not every one. The sample contains around 200,000 clones, under 85% of which appear only once. Sequencing was performed on peripheral blood. These receptors were collected from a woman in her twenties or thirties with COVID-19, enrolled during active disease.

The rearrangement links TRBV18 to TRBJ1-4; 8 nucleotides line up with TRBD1. CDR1 KGHSH and CDR2 LQKENI come from the germline V gene. V was clipped by 4 bases and J by 8 bases; unmatched bases: 12. This CDR3 has 16 residues. CDR3 region: CASSLRQGKIGEKLFF. CDR3 bases: TGTGCCAGCTCACTAAGACAGGGGAAAATCGGAGAAAAACTGTTTTTT.

The V and J genes are TRBV28 and TRBJ1-1; no clear D. Trimming took off 6 bases at V and 0 bases at J, with 23 bases between the two ends. The CDR3 loop spans 18 amino acids. In germline, CDR1 is MDHEN, CDR2 SYDVKM. The CDR3 DNA sequence: TGTGCCAGCAGCTCGATTGGGAGTCCCCAGGACGTGAACACTGAAGCTTTCTTT. This sequence encodes CASSSIGSPQDVNTEAFF.

The chain recombines TRBV6-5 with TRBJ1-1; no reliable D call. This CDR3 is 14 amino acids long. Germline lookup yields CDR1 MNHEY and CDR2 SVGAGI. V dropped 4 bases and J dropped 1 base, with 10 bases sitting between them. DNA of the CDR3: TGTGCCAGCAGTTCCCCCCACAGGAACACTGAAGCTTTCTTT. Translated: CASSSPHRNTEAFF.